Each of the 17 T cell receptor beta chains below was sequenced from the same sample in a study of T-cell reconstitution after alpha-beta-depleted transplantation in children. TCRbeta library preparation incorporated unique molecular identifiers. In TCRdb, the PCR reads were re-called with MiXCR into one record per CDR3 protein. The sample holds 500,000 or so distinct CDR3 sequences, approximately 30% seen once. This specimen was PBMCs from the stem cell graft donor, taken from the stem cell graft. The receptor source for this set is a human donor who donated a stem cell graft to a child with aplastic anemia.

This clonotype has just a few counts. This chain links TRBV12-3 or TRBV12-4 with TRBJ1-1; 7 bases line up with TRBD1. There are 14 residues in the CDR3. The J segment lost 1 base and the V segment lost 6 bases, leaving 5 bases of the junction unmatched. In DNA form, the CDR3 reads TGTGCCAGCAGGTCCAGGGGGAAGAACACTGAAGCTTTCTTT. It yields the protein CASRSRGKNTEAFF.

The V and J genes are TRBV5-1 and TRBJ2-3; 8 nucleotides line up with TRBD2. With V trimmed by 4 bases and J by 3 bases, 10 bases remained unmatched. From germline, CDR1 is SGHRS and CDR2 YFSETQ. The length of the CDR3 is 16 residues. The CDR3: CASSRGERERTDTQYF. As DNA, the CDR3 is TGCGCCAGCAGCCGCGGGGAGCGGGAGAGAACAGATACGCAGTATTTT.

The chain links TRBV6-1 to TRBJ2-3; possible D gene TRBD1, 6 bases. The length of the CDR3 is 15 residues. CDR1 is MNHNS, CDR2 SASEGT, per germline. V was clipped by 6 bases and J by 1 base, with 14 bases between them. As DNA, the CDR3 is TGTGCCAGCAGCCCCGCAGGGGTCGGCACAGATACGCAGTATTTT. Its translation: CASSPAGVGTDTQYF.

The CDR3 is CASSNQGFANYGYTF. The CDR3 region has the DNA TGTGCCAGCAGCAATCAGGGTTTCGCCAACTATGGCTACACCTTC. The V gene is TRBV5-6, the J gene TRBJ1-2, with D possibly being TRBD1 (5 bases). The CDR3 is made up of 15 amino acids. V was cut by 4 bases and J by 2 bases, with 15 bases left in between. The germline V gene has CDR1 SGHDT and CDR2 YYEEEE.

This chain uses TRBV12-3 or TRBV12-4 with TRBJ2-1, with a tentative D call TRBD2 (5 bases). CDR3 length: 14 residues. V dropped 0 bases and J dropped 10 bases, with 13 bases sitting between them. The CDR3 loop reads CASSLALGGEEQFF. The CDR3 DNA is TGTGCCAGCAGTTTAGCCCTCGGTGGGGAGGAGCAGTTCTTC.

The CDR3 reads CASSVDRQDTQYF. CDR3 in DNA: TGTGCCAGCTCGGTGGACCGGCAGGATACGCAGTATTTT. The V and J genes are TRBV18 and TRBJ2-3; no clear D. Germline CDR1 KGHSH, CDR2 LQKENI. V was cut by 6 bases and J by 6 bases, with 13 bases left in between. The CDR3 has 13 residues.

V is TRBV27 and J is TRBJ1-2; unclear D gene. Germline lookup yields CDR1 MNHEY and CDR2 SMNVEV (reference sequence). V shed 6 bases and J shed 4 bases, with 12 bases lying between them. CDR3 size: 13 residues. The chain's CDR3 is CASSSGVFYGYTF. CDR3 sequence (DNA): TGTGCCAGCAGCTCGGGAGTCTTCTATGGCTACACCTTC.

The CDR3 sequence: CAISELGRTAGNEQFF. The CDR3 nucleotides are TGTGCCATCAGTGAGTTGGGCCGGACCGCGGGCAATGAGCAGTTCTTC. The chain joins TRBV10-3 to TRBJ2-1; weak D call: TRBD2 (5 bases). This CDR3 is built from 16 residues. Germline CDR1 and CDR2: ENHRY and SYGVKD. The V and J ends lost 1 base and 6 bases respectively, with 16 bases between them.

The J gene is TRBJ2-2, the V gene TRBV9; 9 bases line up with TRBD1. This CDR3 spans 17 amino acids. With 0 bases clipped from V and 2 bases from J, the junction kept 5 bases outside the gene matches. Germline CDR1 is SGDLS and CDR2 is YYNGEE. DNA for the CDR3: TGTGCCAGCAGCGTAGTGCTGGGACAGGGAAACACCGGGGAGCTGTTTTTT. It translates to CASSVVLGQGNTGELFF.

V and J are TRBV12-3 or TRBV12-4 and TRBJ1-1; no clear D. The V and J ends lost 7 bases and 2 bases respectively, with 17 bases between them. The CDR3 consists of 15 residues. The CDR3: CASTEGSTLNTEAFF. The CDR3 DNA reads TGTGCCAGCACCGAAGGGAGCACCCTCAACACTGAAGCTTTCTTT.

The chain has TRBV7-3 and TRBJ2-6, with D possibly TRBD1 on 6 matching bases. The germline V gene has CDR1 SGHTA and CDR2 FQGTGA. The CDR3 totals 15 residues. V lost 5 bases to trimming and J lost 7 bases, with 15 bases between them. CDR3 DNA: TGTGCCAGCAGCGGAACAGGGTCCACAGCCAACGTCCTGACTTTC. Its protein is CASSGTGSTANVLTF.

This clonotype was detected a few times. The CDR3 spells CAISAGPKDEQYF. The CDR3 nucleotides are TGTGCCATCAGTGCGGGACCCAAAGACGAGCAGTACTTC. The rearrangement uses TRBV10-3 and TRBJ2-7; either TRBD1 or TRBD2 may fit D (5 bases each). Trimming stripped 4 bases from V and 5 bases from J, with 12 bases between. From germline, CDR1 is ENHRY and CDR2 SYGVKD. The CDR3 totals 13 residues.

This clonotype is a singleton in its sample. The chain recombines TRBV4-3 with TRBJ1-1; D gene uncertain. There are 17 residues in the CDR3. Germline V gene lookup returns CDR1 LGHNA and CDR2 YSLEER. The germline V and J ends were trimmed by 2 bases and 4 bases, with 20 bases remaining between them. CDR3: CASSQREFLGWTTEAFF. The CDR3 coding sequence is TGCGCCAGCAGCCAACGGGAATTTCTGGGTTGGACCACTGAAGCTTTCTTT.

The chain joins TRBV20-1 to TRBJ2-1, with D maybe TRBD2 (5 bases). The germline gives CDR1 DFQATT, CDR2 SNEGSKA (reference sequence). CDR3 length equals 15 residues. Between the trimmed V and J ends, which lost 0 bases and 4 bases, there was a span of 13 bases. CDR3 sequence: CSARDPGSAYNEQFF. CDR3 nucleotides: TGCAGTGCTAGAGATCCAGGTAGCGCGTACAATGAGCAGTTCTTC.

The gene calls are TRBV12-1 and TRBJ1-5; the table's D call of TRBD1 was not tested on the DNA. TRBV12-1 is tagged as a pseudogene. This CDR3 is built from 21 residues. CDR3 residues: CASSPRVRDRAGTYSNQPQHF. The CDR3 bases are TGTGCCAGCAGCCCTCGGGTCCGGGACAGGGCGGGGACTTATAGCAATCAGCCCCAGCATTTT.

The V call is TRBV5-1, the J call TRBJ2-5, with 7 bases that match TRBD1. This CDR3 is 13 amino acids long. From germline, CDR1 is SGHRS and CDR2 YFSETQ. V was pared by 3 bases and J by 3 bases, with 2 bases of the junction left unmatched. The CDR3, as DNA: TGCGCCAGCAGCTGGGGACAGAAAGAGACCCAGTACTTC. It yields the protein CASSWGQKETQYF. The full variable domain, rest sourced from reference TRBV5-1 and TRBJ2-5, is KAGVTQTPRYLIKTRGQQVTLSCSPISGHRSVSWYQQTPGQGLQFLFEYFSETQRNKGNFPGRFSGRQFSNSRSEMNVSTLELGDSALYLCASSWGQKETQYFGPGTRLLVL.

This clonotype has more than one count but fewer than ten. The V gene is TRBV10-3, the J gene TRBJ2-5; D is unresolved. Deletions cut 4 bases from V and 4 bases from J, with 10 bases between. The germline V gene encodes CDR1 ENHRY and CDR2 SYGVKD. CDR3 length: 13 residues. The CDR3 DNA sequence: TGTGCCATCAGTGTGGGGATAGGAGAGACCCAGTACTTC. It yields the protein CAISVGIGETQYF.